The rows below give T cell receptor beta chains drawn from one sample of a study of T cells in Graves' hyperthyroidism and ophthalmopathy. TCRdb re-analysed the multiplex PCR reads in MiXCR, keeping a single row per CDR3 protein. In the table there are 300,000 to 500,000 distinct CDR3 sequences, more than 12% of which are singletons. Sequencing was done on a sample of blood. The receptors here all came from a man aged 45 to 65 with Graves' ophthalmopathy. The CDR3 runs from the conserved cysteine through the conserved F or W. D genes are given only for firm matches. Clone sizes are given selectively: once, few, many, or a class where the clone is expanded.

V gene	D gene	clone size	J gene	CDR3 protein	CDR3 DNA
TRBV27	TRBD2	many	TRBJ2-7	CASSWGLAGPYEQYF	TGTGCCAGCAGTTGGGGACTAGCGGGTCCCTACGAGCAGTACTTC
TRBV2	TRBD2	many	TRBJ2-1	CASSLRASGVSYNEQFF	TGTGCCAGCAGTCTAAGGGCTAGCGGGGTCTCCTACAATGAGCAGTTCTTC
TRBV5-1	TRBD1	many	TRBJ2-7	CASSFSLQGDYEQYF	TGCGCCAGCAGCTTCTCCCTACAGGGGGACTACGAGCAGTACTTC
TRBV14	.	few	TRBJ1-5	CASSRGASQPQHF	TGTGCCAGCAGTCGGGGGGCTTCTCAGCCCCAGCATTTT
TRBV11-2	TRBD1	many	TRBJ2-6	CASNDDRGVLLGSGANVLTF	TGTGCCAGCAATGATGACAGGGGTGTTCTGCTAGGCTCTGGGGCCAACGTCCTGACTTTC
TRBV29-1	TRBD1	few	TRBJ1-2	CSVKDRASGYTF	TGCAGCGTTAAGGACAGGGCCTCTGGCTACACCTTC
TRBV3-1	TRBD2	many	TRBJ2-2	CASSLRGGLDSGELFF	TGTGCCAGCAGCTTACGGGGGGGTCTTGACTCCGGGGAGCTGTTTTTT
TRBV24-1	TRBD1	few	TRBJ2-5	CATSDTYRGRETQYF	TGTGCCACCAGTGATACCTACAGGGGGAGAGAGACCCAGTACTTC
TRBV2	TRBD1	.	TRBJ2-1	CASSGQGFNEQFF	TGTGCCAGCAGCGGACAGGGGTTCAATGAGCAGTTCTTC
TRBV10-1	.	many	TRBJ1-2	CASSESRDTGGYTF	TGCGCCAGCAGTGAGTCTCGGGACACGGGCGGCTACACCTTC
TRBV20-1	.	many	TRBJ2-7	CSASGVGRNDEQYF	TGCAGTGCTAGCGGGGTGGGCCGTAACGACGAGCAGTACTTC